This T cell receptor (beta chain) was captured by sequencing in a study of T cell repertoires in cytomegalovirus infection. Study background: Both a matching HLA type and CMV infection were indicated by public TCR beta signatures.

In the case of this clonotype: Its antigen is unidentified.

This CDR3 region has 13 residues. From germline, CDR1 is MNHEY and CDR2 SMNVEV (reference sequence). General study points: Clonotypes of TCR beta that were HLA-C-restricted and CMV-specific dominated the ex vivo response. Pooled public TCR beta family frequency picked out CMV carriers with the relevant HLA.

In TCRdb, the reads were re-called with MiXCR into one record per CDR3 protein. The top ten clones hold about 14% of a sample with about a million distinct CDR3 sequences, more than 25% of them seen once. The TCR sequence derives from a human donor in good health (CMV status not recorded). Some clones in this sample may be carry-over from other donors' samples. The sample consisted of cultured CD8+ T cells from PBMCs, taken from culture after CMV antigen stimulation. The chain combines TRBV27 with TRBJ2-1; 10 nucleotides align to TRBD2. The CDR3 DNA reads as TGTGCAGCAGGACTAGCGGTCTACAATGAGCAGTTCTTC. Protein: CAAGLAVYNEQFF.